The TCR beta chain under discussion was sequenced for a study of cytomegalovirus exposure and HLA in healthy donors. Study details: Around 180 million T cells yielded 117 million unique TCR beta sequences in earlier analysis.

Per the germline V gene, CDR1 is MGHRA and CDR2 is YSYEKL. There are 16 residues in the CDR3. V shed 1 base and J 4 bases; nucleotides not matched to a gene: 6. PCR amplification relied on 60 Vbeta primers (plus 13 Jbeta primers). The protocol was immunoSEQ multiplex PCR, while the TCRdb copy is restricted to in-frame clones and leaves out a portion. The sample lists roughly 89,000 clones, approximately 80% occurring once. About this clone: Its antigen is unknown.

The study's findings and limits: A prior analysis recorded that most TCR beta V segments were productive about 87% or about 30% of the time.

The V and J genes are TRBV4-1 and TRBJ1-4; 7 nucleotides align to TRBD1. This TCR was sampled from a young man in good health and CMV-seronegative. Sequenced input: PBMCs. In DNA form, the CDR3 reads TGCGCCAGCAGCCAAGTCGAGGCAGGGGGTAATGAAAAACTGTTTTTT. Translated, it gives CASSQVEAGGNEKLFF.